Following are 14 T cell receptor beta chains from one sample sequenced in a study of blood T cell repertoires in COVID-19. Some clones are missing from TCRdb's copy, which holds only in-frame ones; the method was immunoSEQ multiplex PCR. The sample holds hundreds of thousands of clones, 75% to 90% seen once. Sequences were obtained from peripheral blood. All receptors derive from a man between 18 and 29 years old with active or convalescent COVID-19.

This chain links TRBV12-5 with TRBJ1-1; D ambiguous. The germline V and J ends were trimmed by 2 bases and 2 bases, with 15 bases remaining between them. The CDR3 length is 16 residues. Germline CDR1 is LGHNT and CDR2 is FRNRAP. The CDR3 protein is CASGLPLESGNTEAFF. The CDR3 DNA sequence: TGTGCTAGTGGTTTGCCCCTGGAAAGCGGCAACACTGAAGCTTTCTTT.

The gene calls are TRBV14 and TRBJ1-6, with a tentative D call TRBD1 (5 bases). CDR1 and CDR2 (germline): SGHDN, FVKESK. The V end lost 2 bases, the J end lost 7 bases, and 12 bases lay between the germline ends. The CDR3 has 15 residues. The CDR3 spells CASSQRGLGNSPLHF. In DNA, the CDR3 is TGTGCCAGCAGCCAAAGGGGCTTAGGGAATTCACCCCTCCACTTT.

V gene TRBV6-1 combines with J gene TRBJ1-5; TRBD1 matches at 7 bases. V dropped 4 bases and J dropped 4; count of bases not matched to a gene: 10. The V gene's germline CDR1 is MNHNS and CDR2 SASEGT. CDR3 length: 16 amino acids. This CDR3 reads CASSVLDRVRNQPQHF. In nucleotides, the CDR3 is TGTGCCAGCAGTGTTCTCGACAGGGTAAGGAATCAGCCCCAGCATTTT.

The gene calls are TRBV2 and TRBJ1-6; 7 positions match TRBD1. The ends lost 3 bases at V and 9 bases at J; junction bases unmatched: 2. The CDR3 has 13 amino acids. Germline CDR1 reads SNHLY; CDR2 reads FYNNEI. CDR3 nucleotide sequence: TGTGCCAGCAGTGAGCAGGGGGGTTCACCCCTCCACTTT. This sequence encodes CASSEQGGSPLHF. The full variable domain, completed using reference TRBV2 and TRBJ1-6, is EPEVTQTPSHQVTQMGQEVILRCVPISNHLYFYWYRQILGQKVEFLVSFYNNEISEKSEIFDDQFSVERPDGSNFTLKIRSTKLEDSAMYFCASSEQGGSPLHFGNGTRLTVT.

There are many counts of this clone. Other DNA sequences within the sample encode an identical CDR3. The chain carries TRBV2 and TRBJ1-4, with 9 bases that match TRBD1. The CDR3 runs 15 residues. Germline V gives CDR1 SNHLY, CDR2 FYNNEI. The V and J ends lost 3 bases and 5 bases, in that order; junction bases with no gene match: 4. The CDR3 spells CASSESGTGNEKLFF. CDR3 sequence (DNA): TGTGCCAGCAGTGAGAGTGGGACAGGGAATGAAAAACTGTTTTTT.

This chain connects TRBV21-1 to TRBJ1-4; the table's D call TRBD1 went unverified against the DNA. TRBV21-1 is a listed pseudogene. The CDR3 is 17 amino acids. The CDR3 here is CASRKTGGVATNEKLFF. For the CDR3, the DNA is TGTGCCAGCCGTAAAACAGGGGGGGTTGCAACTAATGAAAAACTGTTTTTT.

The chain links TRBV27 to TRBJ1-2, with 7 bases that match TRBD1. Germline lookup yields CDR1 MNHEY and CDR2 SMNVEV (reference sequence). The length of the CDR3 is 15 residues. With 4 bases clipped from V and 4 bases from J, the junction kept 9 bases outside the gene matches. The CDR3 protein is CASSSRAGGRYGYTF. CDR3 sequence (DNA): TGTGCCAGCAGTTCACGGGCAGGGGGGCGCTATGGCTACACCTTC.

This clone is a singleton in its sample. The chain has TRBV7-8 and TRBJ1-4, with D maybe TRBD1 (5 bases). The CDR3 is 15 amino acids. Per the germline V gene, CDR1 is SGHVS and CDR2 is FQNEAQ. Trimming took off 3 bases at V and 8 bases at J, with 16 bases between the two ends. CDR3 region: CASSLDTRTVEKLFF. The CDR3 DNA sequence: TGTGCCAGCAGCTTGGACACCAGAACGGTGGAAAAACTGTTTTTT.

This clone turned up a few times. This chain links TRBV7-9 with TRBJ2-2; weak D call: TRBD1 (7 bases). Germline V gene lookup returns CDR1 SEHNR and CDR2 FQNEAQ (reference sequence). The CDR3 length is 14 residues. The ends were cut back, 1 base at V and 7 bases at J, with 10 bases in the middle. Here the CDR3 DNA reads TGTGCCAGCAGCTTAGGACAGGGACTCGGGGAGCTGTTTTTT. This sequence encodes CASSLGQGLGELFF.

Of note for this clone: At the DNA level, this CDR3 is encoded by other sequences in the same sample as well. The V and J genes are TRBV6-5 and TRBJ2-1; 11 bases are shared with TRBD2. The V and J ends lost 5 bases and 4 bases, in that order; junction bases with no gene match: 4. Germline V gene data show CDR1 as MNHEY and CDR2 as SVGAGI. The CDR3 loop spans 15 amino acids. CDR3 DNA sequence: TGTGCCAGCAGTCCCGGGACTAGCGGTTACAATGAGCAGTTCTTC. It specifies CASSPGTSGYNEQFF.

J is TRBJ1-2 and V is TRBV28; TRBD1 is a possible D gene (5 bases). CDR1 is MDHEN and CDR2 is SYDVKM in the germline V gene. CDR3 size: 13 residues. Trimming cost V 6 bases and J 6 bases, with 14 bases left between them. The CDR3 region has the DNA TGTGCCAGCAGGATAGGACACCCCAATGGCTACACCTTC. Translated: CASRIGHPNGYTF.

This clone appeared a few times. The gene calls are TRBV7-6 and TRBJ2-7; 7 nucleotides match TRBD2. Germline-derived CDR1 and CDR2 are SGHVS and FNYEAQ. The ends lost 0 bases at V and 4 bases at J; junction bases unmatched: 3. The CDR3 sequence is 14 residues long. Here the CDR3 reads CASSLAAGRYEQYF. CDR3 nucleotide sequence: TGTGCCAGCAGCTTAGCAGCGGGAAGGTACGAGCAGTACTTC.

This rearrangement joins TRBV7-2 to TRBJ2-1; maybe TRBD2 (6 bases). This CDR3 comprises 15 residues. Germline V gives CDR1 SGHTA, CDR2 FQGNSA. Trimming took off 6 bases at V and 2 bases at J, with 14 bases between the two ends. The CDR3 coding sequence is TGTGCCAGCAGACTAGGCCGGGAGCCCTACAATGAGCAGTTCTTC. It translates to CASRLGREPYNEQFF.

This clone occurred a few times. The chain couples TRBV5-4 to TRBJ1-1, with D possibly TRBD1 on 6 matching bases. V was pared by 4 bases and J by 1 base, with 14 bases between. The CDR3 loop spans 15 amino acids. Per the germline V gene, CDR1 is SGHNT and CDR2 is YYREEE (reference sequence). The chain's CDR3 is CASSPQATGNTEAFF. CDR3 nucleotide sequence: TGTGCCAGCAGCCCCCAAGCGACAGGGAACACTGAAGCTTTCTTT.